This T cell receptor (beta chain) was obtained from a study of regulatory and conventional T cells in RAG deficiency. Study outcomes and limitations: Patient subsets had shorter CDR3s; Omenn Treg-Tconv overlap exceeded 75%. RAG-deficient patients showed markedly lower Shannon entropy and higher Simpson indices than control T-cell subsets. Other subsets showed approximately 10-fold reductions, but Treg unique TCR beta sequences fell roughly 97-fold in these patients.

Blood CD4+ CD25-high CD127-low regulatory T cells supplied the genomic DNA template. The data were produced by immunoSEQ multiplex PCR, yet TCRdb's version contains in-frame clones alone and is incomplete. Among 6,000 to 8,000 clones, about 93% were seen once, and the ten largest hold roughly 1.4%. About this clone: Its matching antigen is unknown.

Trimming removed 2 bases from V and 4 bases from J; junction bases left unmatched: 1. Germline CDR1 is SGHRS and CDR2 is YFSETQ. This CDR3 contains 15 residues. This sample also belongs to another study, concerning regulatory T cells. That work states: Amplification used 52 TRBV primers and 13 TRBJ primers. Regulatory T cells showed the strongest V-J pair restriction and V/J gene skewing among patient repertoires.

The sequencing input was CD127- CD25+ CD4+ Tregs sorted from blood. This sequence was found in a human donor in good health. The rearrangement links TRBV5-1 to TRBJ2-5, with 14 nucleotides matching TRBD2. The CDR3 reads CASSFGTSGGETQYF. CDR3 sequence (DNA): TGCGCCAGCAGCTTTGGGACTAGCGGGGGAGAGACCCAGTACTTC.